A single sample gave rise to the 21 T cell receptor beta chains below, sequenced in a study of T-cell reconstitution after alpha-beta-depleted transplantation in children. A library of TCRbeta sequences, prepared with unique molecular identifiers, was generated. From the PCR reads, TCRdb called clonotypes with MiXCR, one entry per CDR3 protein. The sample shows about 90,000 distinct CDR3 sequences, approximately 8.4% of them seen only once. The input for sequencing was PBMCs from the stem cell graft donor, taken from the stem cell graft. Receptors originate from a human donor who donated a stem cell graft to a child with congenital amegakaryocytic thrombocytopenia.

The chain uses TRBV30 and TRBJ2-7, with D tentatively TRBD1 (6 bases). V was shortened by 1 base and J by 2 bases, with 18 bases between the two germline ends. Per germline, CDR1 GTSNPN and CDR2 SVGIG (reference sequence). The CDR3 loop spans 16 amino acids. In DNA form, the CDR3 reads TGTGCCTGGAGTGGACGTCAGGGGTGGCCTACCTACGAGCAGTACTTC. This encodes CAWSGRQGWPTYEQYF.

This clonotype was counted ten times or more. The V call is TRBV20-1, the J call TRBJ1-1; D possibly corresponds to TRBD1 (5 bases). The CDR3 is 15 amino acids. Germline V lookup: CDR1 DFQATT, CDR2 SNEGSKA (reference sequence). V was clipped by 0 bases and J by 1 base, with 12 bases between them. CDR3 region: CSARDPNTGNTEAFF. The CDR3 DNA reads TGCAGTGCTAGAGATCCCAATACAGGGAACACTGAAGCTTTCTTT.

This clonotype was seen ten or more times. The gene calls are TRBV20-1 and TRBJ1-5, with D possibly matching TRBD1 (6 bases). This CDR3 has 12 residues. Germline V gene data show CDR1 as DFQATT and CDR2 as SNEGSKA (reference sequence). The V gene lost 4 bases and the J gene lost 5 bases, with 9 bases spanning the gap. CDR3 loop: CSATQGDQPQHF. The CDR3 DNA sequence: TGCAGTGCTACACAGGGAGATCAGCCCCAGCATTTT.

The rearrangement uses TRBV11-1 and TRBJ2-3, with 12 nucleotides matching TRBD2. Unmatched junction bases numbered 14, after V lost 2 bases and J lost 5 bases. CDR1 and CDR2 (germline): SGHAT, FQDESV (reference sequence). CDR3 length equals 19 residues. DNA of the CDR3: TGTGCCAGCAGCTTATACTCCCTCCACCGGGGACTAGCGGGAGATACGCAGTATTTT. Translated, it gives CASSLYSLHRGLAGDTQYF.

This clonotype was recorded many times. The chain links TRBV12-3 or TRBV12-4 to TRBJ1-1; TRBD1 is a possible D gene (5 bases). The CDR3 loop spans 11 amino acids. Trimming took off 3 bases at V and 11 bases at J, with 10 bases between the two ends. CDR3: CASSFSGTAFF. For the CDR3, the DNA is TGTGCCAGCAGTTTCTCGGGGACGGCTTTCTTT.

This clonotype was recorded many times. The J gene is TRBJ2-5, the V gene TRBV5-1; TRBD2 matches 14 bases. CDR1 is SGHRS, CDR2 YFSETQ, per germline. CDR3 length: 14 amino acids. V was pared by 3 bases and J by 10 bases, with 5 bases of the junction left unmatched. CDR3 region: CASSWGLAGEDQYF. CDR3 sequence (DNA): TGCGCCAGCAGCTGGGGACTAGCGGGAGAGGACCAGTACTTC.

At least ten counts were recorded for this clonotype. The rearrangement joins TRBV12-3 or TRBV12-4 to TRBJ1-1, with no clear D. The CDR3 is made up of 13 amino acids. With 7 bases removed from V and 1 base from J, the gap between germline ends came to 10 bases. The CDR3 region has the DNA TGTGCCAGCACCTTAGAGAGGAACACTGAAGCTTTCTTT. It is translated as CASTLERNTEAFF.

This clonotype was seen at least ten times. The gene calls are TRBV9 and TRBJ2-7, with TRBD2 matching over 11 bases. The CDR3 contains 19 residues. The germline V gene has CDR1 SGDLS and CDR2 YYNGEE. V lost 3 bases to trimming and J lost 0 bases; unmatched junction nucleotides: 14. CDR3 sequence: CASSASGELAGARSYEQYF. The CDR3 DNA is TGTGCCAGCAGCGCCAGTGGGGAACTAGCGGGAGCCCGCTCCTACGAGCAGTACTTC.

This clonotype was detected many times. V gene TRBV28 combines with J gene TRBJ2-7; D may correspond to TRBD1 or TRBD2 (6 bases each). V was cut by 3 bases and J by 0 bases, with 18 bases left in between. The germline CDR1 and CDR2 sequences are MDHEN and SYDVKM. The CDR3 consists of 17 residues. CDR3 sequence reads: CASSFPRGQLLSYEQYF. The CDR3 DNA sequence: TGTGCCAGCAGTTTCCCGCGGGGACAACTTCTCTCCTACGAGCAGTACTTC.

The sample holds many counts of this clonotype. At one end the junction does not follow the germline gene, possibly because of a read error. The CDR3 sequence: CASSQDPGLADYTGELFF. CDR3 nucleotide sequence: TGCGCCAGCAGCCAAGATCCTGGACTAGCGGACTACACGGGGGAGCTGTTTTTT. The rearrangement uses TRBV4-1 and TRBJ2-2, with 10 nucleotides matching TRBD2. The CDR3 loop spans 18 amino acids. CDR1 and CDR2 from the germline V gene are MGHRA and YSYEKL.

This clonotype was seen at least ten times. V usage is TRBV11-2 and J usage is TRBJ2-3; TRBD2 aligns across 12 bases. The CDR3 has 14 residues. The germline V gene encodes CDR1 SGHAT and CDR2 FQNNGV. V gave up 5 bases and J gave up 6 bases; unmatched junction bases: 3. As DNA, the CDR3 is TGTGCCAGCAGCCCACTAGCGGGGGGTGATACGCAGTATTTT. Protein: CASSPLAGGDTQYF.

There are a few counts of this clonotype. The V gene is TRBV7-2, the J gene TRBJ1-3; weak D call: TRBD1 (6 bases). The germline V and J ends were trimmed by 2 bases and 2 bases, with 10 bases remaining between them. Per germline, CDR1 SGHTA and CDR2 FQGNSA. The CDR3 runs to 15 residues. The CDR3 region has the DNA TGTGCCAGCAGCTTATCTACAGGGACTGGAAACACCATATATTTT. Translation gives CASSLSTGTGNTIYF.

About this clonotype itself: A much larger clone differs from this one at a single base, so this may be a read error. The V gene is TRBV4-1, the J gene TRBJ1-5, with D perhaps TRBD1 (5 bases). Germline CDR1 MGHRA, CDR2 YSYEKL. This CDR3 spans 15 amino acids. The CDR3 DNA reads TGCGCCAGCAGCCATCCCTTAGCGGGGGGTCAGGCCCAGCATTTT. Amino acid sequence: CASSHPLAGGQAQHF.

This clonotype was observed many times. This chain connects TRBV3-1 to TRBJ2-1, with a tentative D call TRBD2 (5 bases). The CDR3 runs to 15 residues. Trimming shortened V by 0 bases and J by 2 bases, and 8 bases separated the two germline ends. Germline-derived CDR1 and CDR2 are LGHDT and YNNKEL (reference sequence). The CDR3 region is CASSQDSVPYNEQFF. CDR3 DNA sequence: TGTGCCAGCAGCCAAGATAGCGTTCCCTACAATGAGCAGTTCTTC.

This clonotype was detected ten times or more. This chain joins TRBV11-2 and TRBJ2-1; 10 positions agree with TRBD2. CDR1 is SGHAT and CDR2 is FQNNGV in the germline V gene. The length of the CDR3 is 15 residues. Trimming cost V 3 bases and J 8 bases; bases outside gene matches: 7. The DNA of the CDR3 is TGTGCCAGCAGCTTCCTAGCGGGAGCAGGGGATGAGCAGTTCTTC. Its protein product is CASSFLAGAGDEQFF.

This clonotype was seen repeatedly, ten times or more. The genes are TRBV12-3 or TRBV12-4 and TRBJ2-2; no clear D. The CDR3 has 14 amino acids. With 8 bases removed from V and 6 bases from J, the gap between germline ends came to 16 bases. The CDR3, as DNA: TGTGCCAGCTTCCTTCAAGGGCTCCCCGGGGAGCTGTTTTTT. Its protein is CASFLQGLPGELFF.

This clonotype has at least ten counts. V is TRBV20-1 and J is TRBJ1-1; no clear D gene. Looked up from germline, CDR1 is DFQATT and CDR2 is SNEGSKA (reference sequence). The CDR3 spans 13 residues. Trimming pared 3 bases from V and 4 bases from J, leaving 12 bases between. CDR3 residues: CSASLRPSTEAFF. CDR3 DNA: TGCAGTGCTAGTCTCAGGCCGAGCACTGAAGCTTTCTTT.

In its sample, this clonotype was seen many times. The V and J genes are TRBV12-3 or TRBV12-4 and TRBJ2-7, with D unresolved. The V and J ends lost 6 bases and 3 bases respectively, with 12 bases between them. The CDR3 loop spans 13 amino acids. CDR3 sequence: CASRPGGRYEQYF. The CDR3 nucleotides are TGTGCCAGCAGGCCTGGCGGACGCTACGAGCAGTACTTC.

This clonotype appeared many times. The chain recombines TRBV5-1 with TRBJ2-7; D not certain. V lost 3 bases and J 0 bases, leaving 1 base between the germline ends. The CDR3 is 11 amino acids. Per germline, CDR1 SGHRS and CDR2 YFSETQ. CDR3 DNA: TGCGCCAGCAGCTCCTCCTACGAGCAGTACTTC. It specifies CASSSSYEQYF.

This clonotype was seen many times. DNA for the CDR3: TGTGCCAGCAGTTTCGTGCAGGGAACAGATACGCAGTATTTT. Its translation: CASSFVQGTDTQYF. This chain uses TRBV12-3 or TRBV12-4 with TRBJ2-3; the D gene is possibly TRBD1 (5 bases). This CDR3 has 14 amino acids. Trimming took 3 bases from V and 3 from J, leaving 10 bases between them.

The chain links TRBV28 to TRBJ2-3; the D gene is possibly TRBD2 (6 bases). Germline values: CDR1 MDHEN, CDR2 SYDVKM. The V end lost 3 bases, the J end lost 7 bases, and 14 bases lay between the germline ends. This CDR3 is built from 14 residues. This CDR3 reads CASSFSGDGHTQYF. The DNA for the CDR3 is TGTGCCAGCAGTTTTTCGGGGGACGGTCATACGCAGTATTTT.